The present entry profiles one T cell receptor (beta chain) with its context. Its antigen is still unknown. Base qualities were left out, and no much larger clone turns up one base away. From its cysteine to its phenylalanine, the CDR3 spans 12 amino acids. Just CDR3 DNA is preserved here, 36 bases in frame from base 1. The germline V gene yields SGHTA for CDR1 and FQGNSA for CDR2. Trimming takes 7 bases from V and 9 bases from J, and the germline ends sit 12 bases apart. The data belong to a study of somatic mutations in T cells in chronic GVHD (dated by TCRdb to the early 2020s). For sorting, staining was done with anti-CD3, anti-CD4, anti-CD8 and a Vbeta20 antibody from the IOTest Beta Mark kit on a FACSAria III, reaching purity above 99%. Peripheral blood was collected in sodium heparin tubes and mononuclear cells were isolated by Ficoll-Paque PLUS density gradient centrifugation. Before TCRbeta deep sequencing, the CD4+ Vbeta20+, CD4+ Vbeta20-, and CD8+ T cell fractions were FACS-sorted.

Genomic DNA was isolated and then used for the TCRbeta deep sequencing. The immunoSEQ assay, provided as a commercial service, was used for TCRbeta CDR3 sequencing and initial data processing. In the source study's methods: Reads were demultiplexed, adapter and primer sequences were removed, similar clones were merged by frequency-ratio clustering, and V, D, J genes were annotated with IMGT. TCRdb provides this immuneACCESS table in a form limited to in-frame rearrangements. Some clones are lacking; in checked studies, under half of them reflect an unresolved V gene, and why the rest are absent is not known. V and J calls and clone size are those listed in that table; D and trimming were worked out from the DNA. This sample lists 13,000 to 15,000 clones; approximately 78% were detected once. Approximately 31% of the sample belongs to the ten largest clones.

The receptor was derived from a male patient aged 50 to 60 with chronic graft-versus-host disease. After a transplant, some T cells may have been passed on by the graft donor. The chain is made from TRBV7-2 and TRBJ2-2; TRBD1 is a weak D gene call, 6 bases matching. Material for sequencing was Vbeta20-negative CD4+ T cells from blood. Read against the paper, the sample's cell subset or site label means: CD4+ T cells sorted as TCR Vbeta20 negative by flow cytometry. The nucleotide sequence is TGTGCCAGCAATAGGGGGAGCCGGGAGCTGTTTTTT. Its protein reads: CASNRGSRELFF. The entire variable domain, with the stretches around the CDR3 drawn from the reference TRBV7-2 and TRBJ2-2 proteins, is GAGVSQSPSNKVTEKGKDVELRCDPISGHTALYWYRQSLGQGLEFLIYFQGNSAPDKSGLPSDRFSAERTGGSVSTLTIQRTQQEDSAVYLCASNRGSRELFFGEGSRLTVL.